The 5 T cell receptor beta chains presented below share a single source sample, sequenced in a study of blood T cell repertoires in COVID-19. TCRdb keeps only in-frame clones here, not all; method: immunoSEQ multiplex PCR. The table has 150,000 to 200,000 clones, roughly 88% seen once. Material: PBMCs or T cells enriched from blood (not recorded which). All receptors derive from a man aged 65 to 85 who had been exposed to COVID-19.

The table lists this clone with a few counts. The chain employs TRBV4-3 and TRBJ2-7; D perhaps matches TRBD1 (6 bases). Per germline, CDR1 LGHNA and CDR2 YSLEER. Trimming pared 4 bases from V and 1 base from J, leaving 11 bases between. CDR3 length: 14 amino acids. The DNA for the CDR3 is TGCGCCAGCAGCCCCCGCCAGGGGTCCTACGAGCAGTACTTC. Translated, it gives CASSPRQGSYEQYF.

The V gene is TRBV28, the J gene TRBJ1-2, with no clear D. The germline V and J ends were trimmed by 2 bases and 8 bases, with 12 bases remaining between them. This CDR3 has 13 amino acids. The germline CDR1 and CDR2 sequences are MDHEN and SYDVKM. CDR3 bases: TGTGCCAGCAGTTTAGGACTTCTTAGGGGCTACACCTTC. It codes for CASSLGLLRGYTF.

The V gene is TRBV21-1, the J gene TRBJ2-5; the table gives TRBD2 as D, unverified against the DNA. TRBV21-1 is a recognized pseudogene. The CDR3 consists of 15 residues. DNA of the CDR3: TGTGCCAGCAGGGTACTAGCGGGGGGGTCAGAGACCCAGTACTTC. Translating it yields CASRVLAGGSETQYF.

The chain combines TRBV11-2 with TRBJ2-5; the D is unclear. CDR1 SGHAT and CDR2 FQNNGV come from the germline V gene. Trimming removed 2 bases from V and 5 bases from J, with 6 bases in between. The CDR3 is 12 amino acids. The CDR3 nucleotides read TGTGCCAGCAGCTTATCGAGGGAGACCCAGTACTTC. It yields the protein CASSLSRETQYF.

The rearrangement joins TRBV2 to TRBJ2-5, with D perhaps matching TRBD2 (5 bases). The V end was cut by 1 base, the J end by 2 bases, with 20 bases between. Germline CDR1 is SNHLY and CDR2 is FYNNEI. The CDR3 sequence is 18 residues long. CDR3 nucleotides: TGTGCCAGCAGTGAAGTAGCGTTTTTTGTCGGCTTTCAAGAGACCCAGTACTTC. It specifies CASSEVAFFVGFQETQYF.